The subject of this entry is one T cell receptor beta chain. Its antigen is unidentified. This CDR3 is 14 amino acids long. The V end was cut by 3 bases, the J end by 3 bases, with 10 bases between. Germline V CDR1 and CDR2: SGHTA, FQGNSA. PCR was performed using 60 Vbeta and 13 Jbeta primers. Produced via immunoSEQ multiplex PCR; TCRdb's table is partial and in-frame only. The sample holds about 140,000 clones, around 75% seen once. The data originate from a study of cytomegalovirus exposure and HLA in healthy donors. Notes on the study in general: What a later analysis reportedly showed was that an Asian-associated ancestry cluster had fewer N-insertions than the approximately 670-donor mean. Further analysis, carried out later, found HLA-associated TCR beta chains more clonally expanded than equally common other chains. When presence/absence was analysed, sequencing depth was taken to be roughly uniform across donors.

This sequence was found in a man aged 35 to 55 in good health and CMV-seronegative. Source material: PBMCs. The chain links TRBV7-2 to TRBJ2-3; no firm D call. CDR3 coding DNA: TGTGCCAGCAGCTTGGTCCTAAGAACAGATACGCAGTATTTT. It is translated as CASSLVLRTDTQYF.